This entry lists 13 T cell receptor beta chains sequenced from one sample in a study of T cells generated in artificial thymic organoids. Their antigens are not known. Artificial thymic organoids aggregated human hematopoietic stem and progenitor cells with human DLL1-expressing MS5 murine stromal cells. Residual T cells were removed by FACS sorting CD34+CD3- progenitor cells before seeding the organoids. Reverse primers in the TRAC or TRBC constant regions drove separate semi-nested PCRs for TCRalpha and TCRbeta. In TCRdb, the 5' RACE reads were re-called with MiXCR into one record per CDR3 protein. The sample contains 5,700 or so distinct CDR3 sequences, less than 30% of which appear only once. Material for sequencing was naive CD8+ T cells grown in artificial thymic organoids from cord blood stem and progenitor cells. Documented subset: CD3+TCRalphabeta+CD8SP T cells; for blood, CD45RO-CCR7+ naive CD8+ T cells. The receptor source for this set is a human donor who gave cord blood stem cells for thymic organoid culture, a cardiac surgery patient who gave postnatal thymus, or a blood donor (not recorded which).

V is TRBV4-1 and J is TRBJ2-4, with D tentatively TRBD1 (6 bases). The CDR3 extends over 19 amino acids. V lost 0 bases, J lost 0 bases, and 18 bases lay in between. Germline CDR1 reads MGHRA; CDR2 reads YSYEKL. CDR3: CASSQDPPEAGVAKNIQYF. CDR3 coding DNA: TGCGCCAGCAGCCAAGATCCCCCCGAGGCAGGGGTAGCCAAAAACATTCAGTACTTC.

A note on this clonotype: It may be a read error: a sequence one base away is much more abundant. The rearrangement joins TRBV4-1 to TRBJ2-7, with D uncertain. V was shortened by 8 bases and J by 0 bases, with 14 bases between the two germline ends. The CDR3 runs to 14 residues. Germline assignment: CDR1 MGHRA and CDR2 YSYEKL. Here the CDR3 reads CASGEIGFSYEQYF. CDR3 bases: TGCGCCAGCGGTGAAATAGGGTTCTCCTACGAGCAGTACTTC.

By sample share, this clonotype is medium-sized. The rearrangement links TRBV5-1 to TRBJ2-1; TRBD2 matches at 10 bases. V lost 1 base to trimming and J lost 3 bases; unmatched junction nucleotides: 16. Germline V gene lookup returns CDR1 SGHRS and CDR2 YFSETQ. The CDR3 runs 20 residues. The CDR3 DNA sequence: TGCGCCAGCAGCTTGCAAGGGGGCCTAGCGGGGGAGACGGTCTACAATGAGCAGTTCTTC. Translating gives CASSLQGGLAGETVYNEQFF.

By sample share, this clonotype is medium-sized. The chain is built from TRBV6-1 and TRBJ1-1; D perhaps matches TRBD1 (6 bases). Deletions cut 5 bases from V and 4 bases from J, with 11 bases between. From germline, CDR1 is MNHNS and CDR2 SASEGT. The CDR3 length is 13 residues. CDR3 sequence reads: CASSQTGPTEAFF. CDR3 sequence (DNA): TGTGCCAGCAGTCAAACAGGGCCCACTGAAGCTTTCTTT.

This clonotype is medium-sized (0.01 to 0.1%) in the sample. The J gene is TRBJ2-7, the V gene TRBV10-3; 8 bases line up with TRBD1. The CDR3 is 14 amino acids. The junction had 6 bases not matched to a gene; V was cut back by 8 bases and J by 0 bases. CDR1 and CDR2 (germline): ENHRY, SYGVKD. The CDR3 DNA follows: TGTGCCATCCGATTGACAGGGGTCTCCTACGAGCAGTACTTC. Residues: CAIRLTGVSYEQYF.

The CDR3 DNA follows: TGTGCCAGCAGTCCTAGGGGGCCGAACACTGAAGCTTTCTTT. The encoded protein is CASSPRGPNTEAFF. The rearrangement joins TRBV27 to TRBJ1-1, with TRBD1 identical over 7 bases. The CDR3 covers 14 residues. Germline CDR1 reads MNHEY; CDR2 reads SMNVEV (reference sequence). Trimming at V came to 5 bases and at J to 1 base, leaving 4 bases not matched to a gene.

This clonotype was picked up a small number of times. The chain employs TRBV5-1 and TRBJ2-2, with 7 bases lining up with TRBD1. The CDR3 runs to 16 residues. Per the germline V gene, CDR1 is SGHRS and CDR2 is YFSETQ. V shed 0 bases, J shed 8 bases, and the junction held 10 bases outside the gene matches. DNA of the CDR3: TGCGCCAGCAGCTTGGCCTTCAGGGGGAAGAGAGGGGAGCTGTTTTTT. Translation: CASSLAFRGKRGELFF.

In this sample, this clonotype is medium-sized. The chain couples TRBV12-3 or TRBV12-4 to TRBJ2-2, with TRBD1 matching 7 bases. J was trimmed by 4 bases and V by 4 bases; bases with no gene match: 0. This CDR3 comprises 13 residues. The CDR3 protein is CASSYRGTGELFF. In DNA form, the CDR3 reads TGTGCCAGCAGTTACAGGGGCACCGGGGAGCTGTTTTTT.

By share, this clonotype counts as medium-sized. The gene calls are TRBV7-2 and TRBJ2-1, with TRBD2 matching 10 bases. Germline lookup yields CDR1 SGHTA and CDR2 FQGNSA. Losses at the gene ends were 0 bases for V and 3 bases for J; bases not matched to a gene: 5. This CDR3 spans 17 amino acids. CDR3 in amino acids: CASSLALTSGLYNEQFF. In DNA form, the CDR3 reads TGTGCCAGCAGCTTAGCGCTGACTAGCGGGCTCTACAATGAGCAGTTCTTC.

This clonotype was seen at least ten times. A read error may account for a junction end that differs from germline. The V and J genes are TRBV4-3 and TRBJ2-5; TRBD1 agrees at 9 bases. CDR3 size: 13 residues. Germline-derived CDR1 and CDR2 are LGHNA and YSLEER. The CDR3 here is CASSQDIGQGTDF. The CDR3, as DNA: TGCGCCAGCAGCCAAGATATTGGACAGGGGACAGACTTC.

The genes are TRBV5-1 and TRBJ1-1; D gene unclear. Trimming removed 0 bases at V and 4 bases at J, with 4 bases between. The CDR3 sequence is 12 residues long. Germline CDR1 and CDR2: SGHRS and YFSETQ. As DNA, the CDR3 is TGCGCCAGCAGCTTGGCATGCACTGAAGCTTTCTTT. Translated, it gives CASSLACTEAFF.

The CDR3 spells CASSFWPSEGYTF. CDR3 nucleotides: TGTGCCAGCAGCTTCTGGCCCTCCGAGGGCTACACCTTC. The J gene is TRBJ1-2, the V gene TRBV5-6, with D uncertain. Trimming cost V 2 bases and J 8 bases, with 13 bases left between them. Germline CDR1 reads SGHDT; CDR2 reads YYEEEE. This CDR3 is built from 13 residues. The full variable domain, its missing parts supplied by reference TRBV5-6 and TRBJ1-2, is DAGVTQSPTHLIKTRGQQVTLRCSPKSGHDTVSWYQQALGQGPQFIFQYYEEEERQRGNFPDRFSGHQFPNYSSELNVNALLLGDSALYLCASSFWPSEGYTFGSGTRLTVV.

This clonotype has more than one count but fewer than ten. V usage is TRBV6-5 and J usage is TRBJ2-4; D may match TRBD1 or TRBD2 (5 bases each). Looked up from germline, CDR1 is MNHEY and CDR2 is SVGAGI. V lost 0 bases and J 9 bases, leaving 12 bases between the germline ends. CDR3 size: 14 residues. As DNA, the CDR3 is TGTGCCAGCAGTTACTCAGACAGAGGAGGCATTCAGTACTTC. Protein product: CASSYSDRGGIQYF.